The 9 T cell receptor beta chains below all came from one sample that was sequenced in a study of cytomegalovirus exposure and HLA in healthy donors (dated by TCRdb to between 2016 and 2019). The library was generated by the immunoSEQ multiplex PCR assay. For the multiplex PCR, a mixture combining 60 forward primers for TCR Vbeta segments and 13 reverse primers for TCR Jbeta segments was used. The table was pulled from immuneACCESS by TCRdb, which kept in-frame rearrangements only. Such tables lose some clones; where checked, under half of the loss comes from unresolved V genes, and the rest has no known cause. Counted in this sample were 95,000 to 150,000 clones; 66% of them appeared once. The top ten hold more than 1.5% of the sample. Sequenced sample: PBMCs. Source of these receptors: a man aged 18 to 29 in good health and CMV-seronegative.

The J gene is TRBJ2-7, the V gene TRBV11-2; a weak D match, TRBD2 (5 bases). This CDR3 region has 16 residues. Germline V gene sequence: CDR1 SGHAT, CDR2 FQNNGV. Trimming shortened V by 1 base and J by 6 bases, and 19 bases separated the two germline ends. The CDR3 sequence: CASSLGGKSGVGEQYF. In nucleotides, the CDR3 is TGTGCCAGCAGCTTAGGAGGGAAGTCCGGGGTAGGCGAGCAGTACTTC.

The chain joins TRBV4-3 to TRBJ2-1; 12 bases are a match to TRBD2. Germline V CDR1 and CDR2: LGHNA, YSLEER. The CDR3 consists of 16 residues. V was clipped by 0 bases and J by 6 bases; unmatched bases: 3. Here the CDR3 DNA reads TGCGCCAGCAGCCAAGATGGACTAGCGGGATTCAATGAGCAGTTCTTC. Translated: CASSQDGLAGFNEQFF.

The chain employs TRBV4-3 and TRBJ1-1; possibly TRBD1 for D (6 bases). The CDR3 contains 15 residues. Germline values: CDR1 LGHNA, CDR2 YSLEER. V lost 0 bases to trimming and J lost 11 bases, with 19 bases between them. The CDR3 DNA reads as TGCGCCAGCAGCCAAGATAGGTGGGGGCTGGTGGAGGCTTTCTTT. The encoded protein is CASSQDRWGLVEAFF.

The genes are TRBV27 and TRBJ2-1; 10 bases are a match to TRBD1. Germline assignment: CDR1 MNHEY and CDR2 SMNVEV (reference sequence). V gave up 5 bases and J gave up 5 bases; unmatched junction bases: 9. This CDR3 spans 16 amino acids. CDR3 amino acids: CASSPSRDRGHNEQFF. The CDR3 DNA reads TGTGCCAGCAGTCCGTCTCGGGACAGGGGCCACAATGAGCAGTTCTTC.

This chain joins TRBV7-2 and TRBJ2-5, with 11 bases identical to TRBD2. Germline V lookup: CDR1 SGHTA, CDR2 FQGNSA. The CDR3 has 15 residues. V was clipped by 5 bases and J by 4 bases; unmatched bases: 6. The DNA for the CDR3 is TGTGCCAGCAGCCGGGCGCTAGCGGGAGGAGAGACCCAGTACTTC. Amino acids: CASSRALAGGETQYF.

The chain employs TRBV28 and TRBJ2-5; D might be TRBD1 (6 bases). Germline V CDR1 and CDR2: MDHEN, SYDVKM. The germline V and J ends were trimmed by 7 bases and 2 bases, with 14 bases remaining between them. CDR3 length equals 14 residues. The CDR3 DNA sequence: TGTGCCAGCAAAACCCCGGGACAACAAGAGACCCAGTACTTC. This encodes CASKTPGQQETQYF. Full variable domain (missing parts from reference TRBV28 and TRBJ2-5): DVKVTQSSRYLVKRTGEKVFLECVQDMDHENMFWYRQDPGLGLRLIYFSYDVKMKEKGDIPEGYSVSREKKERFSLILESASTNQTSMYLCASKTPGQQETQYFGPGTRLLVL.

Only a few counts were recorded for this clone. The rearrangement joins TRBV6-1 to TRBJ2-7; D may be TRBD1 (6 bases). This CDR3 contains 15 residues. The V and J ends lost 5 bases and 5 bases respectively, with 19 bases between them. CDR1 is MNHNS and CDR2 is SASEGT in the germline V gene. The CDR3 bases are TGTGCCAGCAGTCCCCGAAGGGGGACGCAACACGAGCAGTACTTC. It is translated as CASSPRRGTQHEQYF.

The rearrangement joins TRBV7-9 to TRBJ2-1; the match to TRBD1 covers 12 bases. CDR1 and CDR2 from the germline V gene are SEHNR and FQNEAQ (reference sequence). V gave up 1 base and J gave up 14 bases; unmatched junction bases: 9. CDR3 length: 15 amino acids. CDR3 in amino acids: CASSLGDRGLGGEFF. The CDR3 DNA reads TGTGCCAGCAGCTTAGGGGACAGGGGGCTTGGGGGGGAGTTCTTC.

This clone was found once. This chain connects TRBV6-1 to TRBJ2-4; 8 nucleotides match TRBD2. The germline V gene encodes CDR1 MNHNS and CDR2 SASEGT. J lost 0 bases, V lost 2 bases, and 3 bases had no gene match. CDR3 length: 16 residues. The CDR3: CASSETSGLAKNIQYF. CDR3 in DNA: TGTGCCAGCAGTGAAACTAGCGGCTTAGCCAAAAACATTCAGTACTTC.